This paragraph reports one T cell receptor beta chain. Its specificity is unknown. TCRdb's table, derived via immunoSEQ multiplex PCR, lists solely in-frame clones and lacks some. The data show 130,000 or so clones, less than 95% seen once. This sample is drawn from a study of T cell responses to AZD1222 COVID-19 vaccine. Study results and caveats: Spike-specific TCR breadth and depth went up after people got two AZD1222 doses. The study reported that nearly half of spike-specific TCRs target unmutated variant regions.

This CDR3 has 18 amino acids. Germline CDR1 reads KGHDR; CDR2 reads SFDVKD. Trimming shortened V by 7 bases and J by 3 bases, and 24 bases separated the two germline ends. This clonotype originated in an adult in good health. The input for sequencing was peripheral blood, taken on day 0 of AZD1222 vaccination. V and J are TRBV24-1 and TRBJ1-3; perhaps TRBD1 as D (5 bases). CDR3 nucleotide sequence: TGTGCCACCAGGGGACGGTTACCCCTTACTTCTTTTGGAAACACCATATATTTT. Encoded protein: CATRGRLPLTSFGNTIYF.